What follows are 12 T cell receptor beta chains derived from one specimen sequenced in a study of shared clonotypes between healthy human individuals. Profiled with immunoSEQ multiplex PCR; TCRdb holds only in-frame clones, not every one. The table includes over 700,000 clones, about two thirds detected once. The sample taken for sequencing was memory CD4+ T cells sorted from blood. Subset denoted: CD45RA-negative fraction. These TCRs come from a woman under 40 in good health.

This clone has just one count. The chain carries TRBV9 and TRBJ1-2; 7 bases agree with TRBD1. Germline trimming cut 3 bases from V and 4 bases from J; bases unmatched to any gene: 6. The germline V gene has CDR1 SGDLS and CDR2 YYNGEE. This CDR3 contains 14 residues. CDR3 residues: CASSGWTGTYGYTF. The CDR3 bases are TGTGCCAGCAGCGGATGGACAGGAACCTATGGCTACACCTTC.

The CDR3 reads CASTPGKSYGYTF. In nucleotides, the CDR3 is TGTGCCAGCACCCCGGGGAAGTCCTATGGCTACACCTTC. V gene TRBV28 combines with J gene TRBJ1-2; no definite D call. The CDR3 loop spans 13 amino acids. V was cut by 7 bases and J by 4 bases, with 13 bases left in between. From germline, CDR1 is MDHEN and CDR2 SYDVKM.

V is TRBV5-4 and J is TRBJ1-3, with D unclear. V lost 4 bases to trimming and J lost 0 bases, with 8 bases between them. Looked up from germline, CDR1 is SGHNT and CDR2 is YYREEE (reference sequence). The CDR3 is 14 residues long. CDR3 DNA: TGTGCCAGCAGCCCTTACATCTCTGGAAACACCATATATTTT. It translates to CASSPYISGNTIYF.

The chain uses TRBV7-3 and TRBJ2-6; 8 bases are shared with TRBD2. Germline values: CDR1 SGHTA, CDR2 FQGTGA. The CDR3 totals 17 residues. The V segment lost 5 bases and the J segment 3 bases; nucleotides outside the gene matches: 9. The CDR3 spells CASSATGRERGANVLTF. Here the CDR3 DNA reads TGTGCCAGCAGCGCTACCGGGAGGGAGCGTGGGGCCAACGTCCTGACTTTC.

This clone came up a few times. The chain couples TRBV7-2 to TRBJ2-3; D may be TRBD2 (6 bases). The CDR3 contains 15 residues. Germline values: CDR1 SGHTA, CDR2 FQGNSA. V lost 5 bases, J lost 2 bases, and 14 bases lay in between. CDR3 protein: CASSPMGGDTDTQYF. Written as DNA, the CDR3 is TGTGCCAGCAGCCCCATGGGGGGAGACACAGATACGCAGTATTTT.

The chain links TRBV7-9 to TRBJ2-7, with a weak D call TRBD1 (5 bases). V was clipped by 5 bases and J by 3 bases, with 17 bases between them. The CDR3 is 15 residues long. CDR1 SEHNR and CDR2 FQNEAQ come from the germline V gene (reference sequence). CDR3 DNA sequence: TGTGCCAGCAGCCCGGACAAGAGACACCACTACGAGCAGTACTTC. It encodes CASSPDKRHHYEQYF.

The CDR3 sequence: CASSLEHYGYTF. The CDR3 DNA sequence: TGTGCCAGCAGCTTGGAACACTATGGCTACACCTTC. J is TRBJ1-2 and V is TRBV5-5; D is undetermined. CDR1 is SGHKS and CDR2 is YYEKEE in the germline V gene (reference sequence). V lost 0 bases and J 3 bases, leaving 3 bases between the germline ends. CDR3 length: 12 residues.

With regard to this clone: This specimen includes other DNA sequences encoding the same CDR3. The chain uses TRBV5-1 and TRBJ2-1, with TRBD2 as a possible D gene (5 bases). The CDR3 extends over 15 amino acids. Trimming removed 2 bases at V and 3 bases at J, with 12 bases between. Germline V gene sequence: CDR1 SGHRS, CDR2 YFSETQ. CDR3 protein: CASSLSSANYNEQFF. CDR3 sequence (DNA): TGCGCCAGCAGCTTAAGTAGCGCTAACTACAATGAGCAGTTCTTC.

This sequence joins TRBV5-1 and TRBJ1-1; 10 positions match TRBD1. Germline CDR1 SGHRS, CDR2 YFSETQ. This CDR3 is built from 15 residues. V was pared by 4 bases and J by 4 bases, with 7 bases of the junction left unmatched. The CDR3: CASSNRQGAFTEAFF. The CDR3 DNA follows: TGCGCCAGCAGCAACAGACAGGGGGCTTTCACTGAAGCTTTCTTT.

The genes are TRBV10-3 and TRBJ2-7; 10 nucleotides match TRBD2. The junction had 7 bases not matched to a gene; V was cut back by 8 bases and J by 6 bases. The germline CDR1 and CDR2 sequences are ENHRY and SYGVKD. This CDR3 region has 13 residues. CDR3 amino acids: CAILAAGGLEQYF. Here the CDR3 DNA reads TGTGCCATCCTAGCAGCGGGAGGGCTCGAGCAGTACTTC.

V is TRBV11-3 and J is TRBJ2-1; D is uncertain. Trimming took 5 bases from V and 0 from J, leaving 11 bases between them. CDR1 is SGHNT and CDR2 is YENEEA in the germline V gene. This CDR3 comprises 15 residues. The CDR3 coding sequence is TGTGCCAGCAGCCCTACTACAGTCTCCTACAATGAGCAGTTCTTC. Its translation: CASSPTTVSYNEQFF.

The chain carries TRBV7-6 and TRBJ2-7, with D perhaps matching TRBD1 (6 bases). V lost 4 bases and J lost 4, with 17 bases in between. The germline V gene has CDR1 SGHVS and CDR2 FNYEAQ. The CDR3 spans 15 residues. This CDR3 is CASSSDRLARYEQYF. For the CDR3, the DNA is TGTGCCAGCAGCTCCGACAGGCTTGCCAGATACGAGCAGTACTTC.